Listed below are T cell receptor beta chains from one sample, sequenced in a study of T-cell memory formation after mild COVID-19. TCRdb re-derived calls from the 5' RACE reads in MiXCR, one entry per CDR3 protein. The sample holds 130,000 to 150,000 distinct CDR3 sequences, over 15% seen once. The specimen sequenced was PBMCs or a T cell subset sorted from them (not recorded which). The receptors were gathered from an adult woman who had mild COVID-19 (a few samples of this study predate the infection). Cell type and time point are not known. Each CDR3 is given with its conserved first and last residue. D genes are given only for firm matches. Some rows mark clone size as missing; the rest say once, few, many or name a class of expanded clone.

j_call,v_call,d_call,clone_size,cdr3_aa,cdr3_nt
TRBJ2-7,TRBV10-3,NA,NA,CAISAVRDSYEQYF,TGTGCCATCAGTGCCGTGCGGGACAGCTACGAGCAGTACTTC
TRBJ2-6,TRBV27,TRBD2,few,CASSFRLAGSGANVLTF,TGTGCCAGCAGTTTTAGACTAGCGGGCTCTGGGGCCAACGTCCTGACTTTC
TRBJ1-2,TRBV7-9,TRBD1,NA,CASDTGGGYGYTF,TGTGCCAGCGATACAGGGGGCGGCTATGGCTACACCTTC
TRBJ1-2,TRBV7-9,TRBD1,NA,CASSQTRGQGGSYGYTF,TGTGCCAGCAGCCAAACGCGCGGACAGGGGGGATCGTATGGCTACACCTTC
TRBJ2-3,TRBV7-2,TRBD2,NA,CASSPKLLAGGTDTQYF,TGTGCCAGCAGCCCAAAGCTACTAGCGGGAGGCACAGATACGCAGTATTTT
TRBJ2-2,TRBV15,NA,NA,CATSRMSWWGTGELFF,TGTGCCACCAGCAGAATGTCCTGGTGGGGGACCGGGGAGCTGTTTTTT
TRBJ2-7,TRBV5-1,TRBD1,NA,CASSSRDRGVYEQYF,TGCGCCAGCAGCAGCCGGGACAGGGGGGTCTACGAGCAGTACTTC
TRBJ2-7,TRBV4-2,NA,NA,CASSQESRYDHEQYF,TGTGCCAGCAGCCAAGAATCGCGCTATGACCACGAGCAGTACTTC
TRBJ1-1,TRBV18,NA,few,CASSQRGQPTEAFF,TGTGCCAGCTCACAACGCGGACAGCCCACTGAAGCTTTCTTT
TRBJ1-2,TRBV7-8,TRBD1,few,CASSSDRDNYGYTF,TGTGCCAGCAGCTCGGACAGGGATAACTATGGCTACACCTTC
TRBJ2-5,TRBV9,NA,few,CASSVVEEGTQYF,TGTGCCAGCAGCGTAGTTGAGGAGGGGACCCAGTACTTC
TRBJ2-1,TRBV5-6,NA,NA,CASSRTLTGLSNEQFF,TGTGCCAGCAGCAGGACCCTGACAGGTCTCAGCAATGAGCAGTTCTTC
TRBJ2-1,TRBV7-8,NA,NA,CASSLVGGEQFF,TGTGCCAGCAGCTTAGTGGGCGGAGAGCAGTTCTTC
TRBJ1-6,TRBV7-8,NA,NA,CASSPSRGTSPLHF,TGTGCCAGCAGCCCTAGTCGGGGGACTTCACCCCTCCACTTT
TRBJ1-1,TRBV12-3/TRBV12-4,NA,NA,CASGFRGDTEAFF,TGTGCCAGCGGATTTAGGGGAGACACTGAAGCTTTCTTT
TRBJ1-2,TRBV20-1,NA,NA,CSARWGSYGYTF,TGCAGTGCTAGGTGGGGGAGCTATGGCTACACCTTC
TRBJ2-7,TRBV29-1,NA,NA,CSVGGITYEQYF,TGCAGCGTTGGGGGGATTACCTACGAGCAGTACTTC
TRBJ2-5,TRBV7-2,NA,NA,CASSSGFGETQYF,TGTGCCAGCAGCTCAGGGTTTGGGGAGACCCAGTACTTC
TRBJ2-3,TRBV4-2,NA,many,CASSSGISTDTQYF,TGTGCCAGCAGCTCGGGGATTAGCACAGATACGCAGTATTTT
TRBJ2-1,TRBV5-1,TRBD2,NA,CASSRGGSGISYNEQFF,TGCGCCAGCAGCCGCGGGGGGAGCGGGATTTCCTACAATGAGCAGTTCTTC
TRBJ2-3,TRBV20-1,NA,NA,CSARAEALSHTQYF,TGCAGTGCTAGAGCTGAGGCCCTCTCCCATACGCAGTATTTT
TRBJ2-3,TRBV2,TRBD1,NA,CARGTGGTDTQYF,TGTGCCAGAGGGACAGGGGGCACAGATACGCAGTATTTT
TRBJ2-1,TRBV3-1,NA,NA,CASSPSRDFNEQFF,TGTGCCAGCAGCCCCTCCCGGGACTTCAATGAGCAGTTCTTC
TRBJ2-1,TRBV7-7,TRBD1,few,CASSLHQQGVEQFF,TGTGCCAGCAGCTTACACCAACAGGGGGTTGAGCAGTTCTTC
TRBJ2-5,TRBV24-1,NA,NA,CATSAPGKQTQYF,TGTGCCACCAGTGCGCCTGGGAAACAGACCCAGTACTTC
TRBJ1-4,TRBV7-8,NA,few,CASSLRGGSAEKLFF,TGTGCCAGCAGCCTGAGGGGGGGCTCGGCGGAAAAACTGTTTTTT
TRBJ2-7,TRBV4-3,NA,few,CASSQGPLTGLGQYF,TGCGCCAGCAGCCAAGGACCCCTCACAGGGCTAGGGCAGTACTTC
TRBJ2-1,TRBV20-1,NA,many,CSARDPRRNYNEQFF,TGCAGTGCTAGAGATCCCAGGCGAAACTACAATGAGCAGTTCTTC
TRBJ2-5,TRBV29-1,NA,many,CSVYRGGDQETQYF,TGCAGCGTTTACAGGGGAGGGGACCAAGAGACCCAGTACTTC
TRBJ2-3,TRBV19,NA,NA,CASSIEGTGTDTQYF,TGTGCCAGTAGTATAGAGGGGACGGGCACAGATACGCAGTATTTT
TRBJ2-3,TRBV5-1,NA,NA,CASSYRAGSSTDTQYF,TGCGCCAGCAGTTACAGGGCCGGGTCTAGCACAGATACGCAGTATTTT
TRBJ2-5,TRBV20-1,NA,many,CSARRETQYF,TGCAGTGCTAGAAGGGAGACCCAGTACTTC
TRBJ2-5,TRBV20-1,NA,NA,CSARRGIIGETQYF,TGCAGTGCTAGACGAGGAATCATCGGGGAGACCCAGTACTTC
TRBJ1-1,TRBV12-3/TRBV12-4,TRBD1,few,CASTDRVKAFF,TGTGCCAGCACAGACAGGGTTAAAGCTTTCTTT
TRBJ1-1,TRBV6-2/TRBV6-3,TRBD1,NA,CASSYPGQSNTEAFF,TGTGCCAGCAGTTACCCGGGACAGTCGAACACTGAAGCTTTCTTT
TRBJ2-4,TRBV3-1,NA,NA,CDSSQDPLSIQYF,TGTGACAGCAGCCAAGATCCCCTCTCGATTCAGTACTTC
TRBJ2-3,TRBV7-6,NA,NA,CASSLGGPEDTQYF,TGTGCCAGCAGCTTAGGGGGCCCCGAAGATACGCAGTATTTT
TRBJ2-7,TRBV29-1,TRBD1,few,CSVTTGEEQYF,TGCAGCGTTACGACAGGGGAAGAGCAGTACTTC
TRBJ2-1,TRBV11-3,NA,NA,CASSQDSGRQNEQFF,TGTGCCAGCAGCCAGGACTCAGGGCGGCAGAATGAGCAGTTCTTC
TRBJ2-3,TRBV29-1,TRBD2,few,CSGSGRLTDTQYF,TGCAGTGGTAGCGGGAGACTCACAGATACGCAGTATTTT
TRBJ2-1,TRBV7-6,TRBD2,many,CASSLHTGTSVYNEQFF,TGTGCCAGCAGCCTCCATACTGGGACTAGCGTGTACAATGAGCAGTTCTTC
TRBJ2-1,TRBV9,NA,few,CASSVIAASSYNEQFF,TGTGCCAGCAGCGTAATTGCTGCGAGCTCCTACAATGAGCAGTTCTTC
TRBJ1-4,TRBV2,TRBD1,NA,CASSPGTELEKLFF,TGTGCCAGCAGTCCCGGGACAGAGTTAGAAAAACTGTTTTTT
TRBJ2-5,TRBV2,NA,few,CASSDRVREETQYF,TGTGCCAGCAGTGATAGGGTCCGGGAAGAGACCCAGTACTTC